The 22 T cell receptor beta chains given below trace back to one sample, sequenced in a study of blood T cell repertoires in COVID-19. Only in-frame clones appear in the TCRdb table, and some are missing; sequencing was by immunoSEQ multiplex PCR. Here the sample spans 110,000 to 150,000 clones, around 84% being singletons. Sequencing was done on a sample of peripheral blood. The receptors shown here come from a man between 60 and 75 years old with active or convalescent COVID-19.

The J gene is TRBJ2-7, the V gene TRBV10-2; the D gene is possibly TRBD1 (5 bases). This CDR3 is built from 13 residues. V lost 3 bases to trimming and J lost 4 bases, with 10 bases between them. CDR1 is WSHSY and CDR2 is SAAADI in the germline V gene. The CDR3 nucleotides are TGCGCCAGCAGTGACTTGAGACAGTACGAGCAGTACGTC. Amino acid sequence: CASSDLRQYEQYV.

The CDR3 coding sequence is TGTGCCACCAGTGGTTCCGGACAGGACCCCGGAAACACCATATATTTT. It translates to CATSGSGQDPGNTIYF. The chain links TRBV24-1 to TRBJ1-3; 7 nucleotides align to TRBD1. J lost 4 bases, V lost 5 bases, and 10 bases had no gene match. Germline V CDR1 and CDR2: KGHDR, SFDVKD. This CDR3 has 16 amino acids.

Note on this clone: One end of the junction fails to match germline, which may point to a read error. This rearrangement joins TRBV5-6 to TRBJ2-4; possibly TRBD1 for D (5 bases). CDR1 is SGHDT and CDR2 is YYEEEE in the germline V gene. This CDR3 is built from 12 residues. The CDR3 coding sequence is TGTGCCAGCAGCCCGGTGGGCGGTCAAGGGGACTTC. Protein product: CASSPVGGQGDF.

The chain couples TRBV27 to TRBJ2-1; TRBD2 aligns across 8 bases. With 5 bases clipped from V and 4 bases from J, the junction kept 10 bases outside the gene matches. From germline, CDR1 is MNHEY and CDR2 SMNVEV (reference sequence). The CDR3 sequence is 16 residues long. This CDR3 is CASSPLGLASYNEQFF. The CDR3 nucleotides are TGTGCCAGCAGTCCCCTAGGACTAGCAAGTTACAATGAGCAGTTCTTC.

CDR3 loop: CASTISKAPSEAFF. The CDR3 DNA reads as TGTGCCAGCACTATTAGCAAGGCCCCATCTGAAGCTTTCTTT. V usage is TRBV18 and J usage is TRBJ1-1; D gene unclear. This CDR3 contains 14 residues. Looked up from germline, CDR1 is KGHSH and CDR2 is LQKENI. V was shortened by 8 bases and J by 6 bases, with 19 bases between the two germline ends.

This clone appeared a single time. DNA for the CDR3: TGTGCCAGCAAACTAGATTCGCGGGCTAATGAAAAACTGTTTTTT. It translates to CASKLDSRANEKLFF. The chain combines TRBV11-3 with TRBJ1-4; no reliable D call. Per germline, CDR1 SGHNT and CDR2 YENEEA. The CDR3 is 15 amino acids. Trimming took off 7 bases at V and 3 bases at J, with 15 bases between the two ends.

The rearrangement uses TRBV11-2 and TRBJ2-2; no firm D call. The CDR3 has 14 residues. The V gene's germline CDR1 is SGHAT and CDR2 FQNNGV. V dropped 3 bases and J dropped 5 bases, with 10 bases sitting between them. DNA of the CDR3: TGTGCCAGCAGCTTCCTTGGTAGTACCGGGGAGCTGTTTTTT. Its protein is CASSFLGSTGELFF.

The chain has TRBV12-3 or TRBV12-4 and TRBJ1-2; D gene unclear. CDR3 length: 11 residues. Trimming removed 6 bases at V and 2 bases at J, with 4 bases between. CDR3 sequence: CASSPNYGYTF. The CDR3 DNA reads as TGTGCCAGCAGCCCGAACTATGGCTACACCTTC.

V gene TRBV6-1 combines with J gene TRBJ1-5, with D maybe TRBD1 (6 bases). From germline, CDR1 is MNHNS and CDR2 SASEGT. V gave up 3 bases and J gave up 0 bases, with 15 bases separating them. The CDR3 is 17 residues long. CDR3 bases: TGTGCCAGCAGTGAGGATCAGGGACACCTTAGCAATCAGCCCCAGCATTTT. Translated: CASSEDQGHLSNQPQHF.

J is TRBJ1-1 and V is TRBV25-1, with D unclear. Trimming removed 1 base from V and 4 bases from J, with 10 bases in between. CDR3 length: 14 residues. Germline assignment: CDR1 MGHDK and CDR2 SYGVNS. This chain's CDR3 is CASSELGGSTEAFF. The CDR3 DNA is TGTGCCAGCAGTGAATTGGGAGGGAGCACTGAAGCTTTCTTT.

The CDR3 nucleotides read TGTGCCAGCACCGGACAGCAAAATTCACCCCTCCACTTT. Translation: CASTGQQNSPLHF. The rearrangement links TRBV6-5 to TRBJ1-6; tentatively, D is TRBD1 (6 bases). Germline V gene lookup returns CDR1 MNHEY and CDR2 SVGAGI. V was pared by 7 bases and J by 7 bases, with 11 bases between. This CDR3 is built from 13 residues.

The chain links TRBV6-6 to TRBJ2-3; 10 bases align to TRBD2. Trimming at V came to 6 bases and at J to 5 bases, leaving 11 bases not matched to a gene. The CDR3 is 16 residues long. In germline, CDR1 is MNHNY, CDR2 SVGAGI (reference sequence). CDR3 nucleotides: TGTGCCAGCAGCCCACATTCGGGGACTAGCGTAGATACGCAGTATTTT. This encodes CASSPHSGTSVDTQYF.

A few counts support this clone. This rearrangement joins TRBV6-5 to TRBJ1-5; TRBD1 matches 8 bases. The germline V gene encodes CDR1 MNHEY and CDR2 SVGAGI. The CDR3 is 13 residues long. V was pared by 8 bases and J by 5 bases, with 5 bases of the junction left unmatched. The CDR3: CASGTGRDQPQHF. The CDR3 region has the DNA TGTGCCAGCGGGACAGGACGGGATCAGCCCCAGCATTTT.

The chain recombines TRBV5-1 with TRBJ2-1, with D hard to call. The V end lost 1 base, the J end lost 0 bases, and 5 bases lay between the germline ends. The CDR3 extends over 14 amino acids. Per germline, CDR1 SGHRS and CDR2 YFSETQ. The chain's CDR3 is CASSLQNSYNEQFF. CDR3 DNA: TGCGCCAGCAGCTTGCAGAACTCCTACAATGAGCAGTTCTTC. The full variable domain, in which reference TRBV5-1 and TRBJ2-1 provide the parts outside the CDR3, is KAGVTQTPRYLIKTRGQQVTLSCSPISGHRSVSWYQQTPGQGLQFLFEYFSETQRNKGNFPGRFSGRQFSNSRSEMNVSTLELGDSALYLCASSLQNSYNEQFFGPGTRLTVL.

The V gene is TRBV6-5, the J gene TRBJ2-2; 7 bases are a match to TRBD2. The CDR3 consists of 14 residues. V gave up 6 bases and J gave up 5 bases; unmatched junction bases: 6. Germline assignment: CDR1 MNHEY and CDR2 SVGAGI. The CDR3 protein is CASRRIAGTGELFF. The CDR3 DNA is TGTGCCAGCAGGCGGATAGCGGGTACCGGGGAGCTGTTTTTT.

This chain uses TRBV7-9 with TRBJ2-5; D gene ambiguous. This CDR3 comprises 11 residues. Germline CDR1 reads SEHNR; CDR2 reads FQNEAQ (reference sequence). Trimming removed 3 bases at V and 5 bases at J, with 4 bases between. The CDR3 sequence is CASSLSETQYF. The CDR3 nucleotides are TGTGCCAGCAGCTTGTCGGAGACCCAGTACTTC.

This rearrangement joins TRBV7-2 to TRBJ2-3, with D possibly being TRBD2 (5 bases). This CDR3 region has 17 residues. V was shortened by 1 base and J by 1 base, with 15 bases between the two germline ends. Germline V gene data show CDR1 as SGHTA and CDR2 as FQGNSA. This CDR3 reads CASSLVGGAAGTDTQYF. Written as DNA, the CDR3 is TGTGCCAGCAGCTTAGTTGGCGGAGCGGCCGGCACAGATACGCAGTATTTT.

V and J are TRBV6-5 and TRBJ1-1, with a tentative D call TRBD1 (5 bases). Looked up from germline, CDR1 is MNHEY and CDR2 is SVGAGI. This CDR3 has 12 amino acids. V was shortened by 6 bases and J by 3 bases, with 8 bases between the two germline ends. The CDR3 DNA reads TGTGCCAGCAGCCCGGGGGACACTGAAGCTTTCTTT. Protein sequence: CASSPGDTEAFF.

This clone was seen a handful of times. The chain couples TRBV23-1 to TRBJ2-1; no definite D call. TRBV23-1 is recorded as an ORF, its role being uncertain. The CDR3 length is 11 residues. Trimming took off 9 bases at V and 9 bases at J, with 12 bases between the two ends. In nucleotides, the CDR3 is TGCGCCAGAGACACGTCCGGTGAGCAGTTCTTC. Its protein product is CARDTSGEQFF.

V is TRBV24-1 and J is TRBJ2-3; 8 nucleotides agree with TRBD1. CDR1 KGHDR and CDR2 SFDVKD come from the germline V gene. This CDR3 is 18 amino acids long. The V gene end was trimmed by 3 bases and the J gene end by 1 base; junction bases not matched to a gene: 11. The CDR3 bases are TGTGCCACCAGTGATGGACCAGGGGGCTGGGGCGGCACAGATACGCAGTATTTT. Residues: CATSDGPGGWGGTDTQYF.

This chain uses TRBV5-1 with TRBJ2-7; D gene ambiguous. The CDR3 length is 14 residues. Trimming removed 7 bases at V and 3 bases at J, with 17 bases between. Germline assignment: CDR1 SGHRS and CDR2 YFSETQ. In DNA, the CDR3 is TGCGCCAGCGGTACTGAAGATAATTACTACGAGCAGTACTTC. Protein product: CASGTEDNYYEQYF. The variable domain in full, with the rest retrieved from reference TRBV5-1 and TRBJ2-7, is KAGVTQTPRYLIKTRGQQVTLSCSPISGHRSVSWYQQTPGQGLQFLFEYFSETQRNKGNFPGRFSGRQFSNSRSEMNVSTLELGDSALYLCASGTEDNYYEQYFGPGTRLTVT.

This clone was observed a handful of times. The chain has TRBV7-2 and TRBJ1-2; no firm D call. CDR1 is SGHTA and CDR2 is FQGNSA in the germline V gene. The CDR3 is 17 amino acids. V lost 0 bases and J lost 5, with 19 bases in between. CDR3 bases: TGTGCCAGCAGCTTAGCGGGCAGTTCGTCTGGTTCTTATGGCTACACCTTC. Protein sequence: CASSLAGSSSGSYGYTF.